The 29 T cell receptor beta chains below all came from one sample that was sequenced in a study of T-cell reconstitution after alpha-beta-depleted transplantation in children. The authors prepared the TCRbeta library with unique molecular identifiers. MiXCR, applied by TCRdb to the PCR reads, yields one record per CDR3 protein. Here the sample spans 800,000 to 1,000,000 distinct CDR3 sequences, about 26% being singletons. The source was PBMCs, mostly from graft donor cells, collected 360 days after TCRalphabeta/CD19-depleted stem cell transplant. The receptors originated from a boy under three years old who had a stem cell transplant for SCID, so the T cells may come from the graft donor.

This clonotype came up a few times. The genes are TRBV29-1 and TRBJ1-1; D is perhaps TRBD1 (5 bases). The CDR3 has 11 amino acids. Trimming took off 3 bases at V and 6 bases at J, with 8 bases between the two ends. The germline CDR1 and CDR2 sequences are SQVTM and ANQGSEA. CDR3 coding DNA: TGCAGCGTTGATGGGGGGGCTGAAGCTTTCTTT. Amino acid sequence: CSVDGGAEAFF.

The rearrangement links TRBV12-3 or TRBV12-4 to TRBJ2-7; unclear D gene. V shed 2 bases and J shed 5 bases, with 16 bases lying between them. The CDR3 sequence is 15 residues long. CDR3 amino acids: CASSLRPPRTNEQYF. For the CDR3, the DNA is TGTGCCAGCAGTTTAAGGCCCCCCCGAACCAACGAGCAGTACTTC.

The chain couples TRBV4-1 to TRBJ2-3; 8 nucleotides line up with TRBD1. The CDR3 extends over 17 amino acids. Germline CDR1 reads MGHRA; CDR2 reads YSYEKL. The V and J ends lost 0 bases and 4 bases, in that order; junction bases with no gene match: 9. The CDR3 sequence is CASSQESGAGGADTQYF. The CDR3 region has the DNA TGCGCCAGCAGCCAAGAGTCGGGGGCAGGGGGCGCAGATACGCAGTATTTT.

The CDR3 DNA sequence: TGTGCCAGCAGTTACTCCGGGACAGGGAACTACGAGCAGTACTTC. It is translated as CASSYSGTGNYEQYF. This chain uses TRBV6-5 with TRBJ2-7; 9 positions match TRBD1. CDR3 length: 15 residues. V was pared by 0 bases and J by 3 bases, with 3 bases of the junction left unmatched. Germline V CDR1 and CDR2: MNHEY, SVGAGI.

This rearrangement joins TRBV6-5 to TRBJ2-1; possible D gene TRBD2, 7 bases. The V end lost 7 bases, the J end lost 8 bases, and 18 bases lay between the germline ends. Germline values: CDR1 MNHEY, CDR2 SVGAGI. The CDR3 contains 14 residues. This CDR3 is CASTLRGGAHEQFF. The CDR3, as DNA: TGTGCCAGCACTTTAAGGGGGGGGGCTCATGAGCAGTTCTTC.

Only a few counts were recorded for this clonotype. The V and J genes are TRBV20-1 and TRBJ1-1; tentative D call: TRBD1 (5 bases). Deletions cut 2 bases from V and 9 bases from J, with 16 bases between. This CDR3 is 13 amino acids long. From germline, CDR1 is DFQATT and CDR2 SNEGSKA (reference sequence). Written as DNA, the CDR3 is TGCAGTGCTAGACTAAGCTCGGGGGGGAAAGCTTTCTTT. Protein: CSARLSSGGKAFF.

The V gene is TRBV7-9, the J gene TRBJ2-2; no firm D call. Deletions cut 2 bases from V and 0 bases from J, with 10 bases between. CDR3 length equals 16 residues. Looked up from germline, CDR1 is SEHNR and CDR2 is FQNEAQ (reference sequence). In nucleotides, the CDR3 is TGTGCCAGCAGCTTAAACACCCGAGCGAACACCGGGGAGCTGTTTTTT. It codes for CASSLNTRANTGELFF.

This clonotype was observed a single time. The chain couples TRBV7-2 to TRBJ1-2; 12 positions match TRBD1. This CDR3 has 16 amino acids. J was trimmed by 4 bases and V by 5 bases; bases with no gene match: 8. Germline V CDR1 and CDR2: SGHTA, FQGNSA. In DNA, the CDR3 is TGTGCCAGCAGCATCCGGGACAGGGGGCCGGGCTATGGCTACACCTTC. It is translated as CASSIRDRGPGYGYTF.

The rearrangement uses TRBV20-1 and TRBJ2-3, with 7 bases that match TRBD1. The CDR3 has 13 amino acids. CDR1 DFQATT and CDR2 SNEGSKA come from the germline V gene (reference sequence). Trimming at V came to 4 bases and at J to 6 bases, leaving 7 bases not matched to a gene. The CDR3 loop reads CSAIDRVGDTQYF. As DNA, the CDR3 is TGCAGTGCTATTGACAGGGTGGGGGATACGCAGTATTTT.

This sequence joins TRBV2 and TRBJ2-7; 10 nucleotides agree with TRBD2. CDR3 length: 15 amino acids. Per the germline V gene, CDR1 is SNHLY and CDR2 is FYNNEI. Losses at the gene ends were 4 bases for V and 5 bases for J; bases not matched to a gene: 8. The CDR3 nucleotides are TGTGCCAGCAGTGGGCGAAGCGGGGGGGTCGACGAGCAGTACTTC. It codes for CASSGRSGGVDEQYF.

This clonotype showed up just a few times. The chain joins TRBV20-1 to TRBJ1-5; possible D gene TRBD1, 6 bases. The CDR3 runs to 14 residues. Germline values: CDR1 DFQATT, CDR2 SNEGSKA (reference sequence). The V and J ends lost 3 bases and 4 bases respectively, with 13 bases between them. CDR3 sequence (DNA): TGCAGTGCTAGTATGCGGGGGCGAAATCAGCCCCAGCATTTT. Its protein is CSASMRGRNQPQHF.

The CDR3 here is CASSLLRAGGVYEQYF. In DNA form, the CDR3 reads TGTGCCAGCAGTTTATTGCGCGCAGGGGGCGTGTACGAGCAGTACTTC. V and J are TRBV27 and TRBJ2-7; 8 bases agree with TRBD1. V gave up 1 base and J gave up 4 bases; unmatched junction bases: 9. This CDR3 spans 16 amino acids. Germline loops: CDR1 MNHEY, CDR2 SMNVEV (reference sequence).

Notes on this clonotype: A read error may produce the germline difference seen at one junction end. The gene calls are TRBV20-1 and TRBJ2-1; 7 positions agree with TRBD2. Germline V gene lookup returns CDR1 DFQATT and CDR2 SNEGSKA (reference sequence). This CDR3 has 16 residues. CDR3: CCARKKGTMGYNEQFF. The CDR3, as DNA: TGCTGTGCTAGAAAAAAAGGGACTATGGGCTACAATGAGCAGTTCTTC.

The sample holds a few counts of this clonotype. This chain connects TRBV5-1 to TRBJ2-1; a weak D match, TRBD1 (5 bases). The CDR3 is made up of 13 amino acids. V dropped 1 base and J dropped 10 bases, with 12 bases sitting between them. The germline V gene encodes CDR1 SGHRS and CDR2 YFSETQ. CDR3 bases: TGCGCCAGCAGCTTGCTGGGGCAGGGAGAGCAGTTCTTC. Its translation is CASSLLGQGEQFF.

This clonotype has ten or more counts. The V gene is TRBV9, the J gene TRBJ2-3, with TRBD2 matching 8 bases. The junction had 9 bases not matched to a gene; V was cut back by 3 bases and J by 0 bases. Germline CDR1 and CDR2: SGDLS and YYNGEE. This CDR3 region has 17 residues. The CDR3 sequence: CASSAEAGTRSTDTQYF. The CDR3 DNA reads as TGTGCCAGCAGCGCAGAGGCCGGGACTAGAAGCACAGATACGCAGTATTTT.

The J gene is TRBJ2-3, the V gene TRBV10-3; the D gene could be TRBD1 or TRBD2 (6 bases each). V lost 3 bases and J lost 6, with 13 bases in between. CDR1 and CDR2 (germline): ENHRY, SYGVKD. This CDR3 contains 14 residues. The CDR3 region has the DNA TGTGCCATCAGTGATGGGGGGCCGGTGGATACGCAGTATTTT. Translating gives CAISDGGPVDTQYF.

The J gene is TRBJ2-7, the V gene TRBV20-1; 8 bases are a match to TRBD1. Trimming removed 6 bases from V and 1 base from J; junction bases left unmatched: 2. This CDR3 is built from 12 residues. Germline V lookup: CDR1 DFQATT, CDR2 SNEGSKA (reference sequence). CDR3 nucleotide sequence: TGCAGTGCCCAGGGGGCATCCTACGAGCAGTACTTC. Its protein is CSAQGASYEQYF.

The V call is TRBV2, the J call TRBJ2-3; tentatively, D is TRBD1 (6 bases). The CDR3 has 15 residues. Germline V gene data show CDR1 as SNHLY and CDR2 as FYNNEI. Trimming cost V 5 bases and J 0 bases, with 12 bases left between them. The CDR3 region is CASSQQGRSTDTQYF. DNA for the CDR3: TGTGCCAGCAGTCAACAGGGACGCAGCACAGATACGCAGTATTTT.

The genes are TRBV7-9 and TRBJ2-2; 13 nucleotides line up with TRBD2. V lost 5 bases, J lost 4 bases, and 7 bases stayed unmatched. The CDR3 runs to 17 residues. The germline gives CDR1 SEHNR, CDR2 FQNEAQ (reference sequence). CDR3 in DNA: TGTGCCAGCAGCCTCGGGACTAGCGGGGTGATCACCGGGGAGCTGTTTTTT. Its translation: CASSLGTSGVITGELFF.

The chain's CDR3 is CASSLVYLARSGTDTQYF. The CDR3 coding sequence is TGTGCCAGCAGCTTAGTGTATTTGGCTCGTTCGGGCACAGATACGCAGTATTTT. The chain has TRBV11-2 and TRBJ2-3; unclear D gene. CDR3 size: 18 residues. Germline V lookup: CDR1 SGHAT, CDR2 FQNNGV. Trimming left V 1 base short and J 1 base short, with 18 bases between.

The J gene is TRBJ2-7, the V gene TRBV29-1, with a weak D call TRBD1 (6 bases). V dropped 0 bases and J dropped 2 bases, with 14 bases sitting between them. CDR1 is SQVTM, CDR2 ANQGSEA, per germline. The CDR3 runs 15 residues. The CDR3 reads CSVEEAWGPAYEQYF. Written as DNA, the CDR3 is TGCAGCGTTGAAGAAGCATGGGGGCCCGCCTACGAGCAGTACTTC.

This sequence joins TRBV20-1 and TRBJ2-7; D gene ambiguous. V was pared by 6 bases and J by 0 bases, with 9 bases between. The length of the CDR3 is 12 residues. The V gene's germline CDR1 is DFQATT and CDR2 SNEGSKA (reference sequence). The DNA for the CDR3 is TGCAGTGCCGTACTGCGCTCCTACGAGCAGTACTTC. Translated, it gives CSAVLRSYEQYF.

This clonotype came up a few times. J is TRBJ2-7 and V is TRBV27, with D possibly TRBD1 on 5 matching bases. Germline V gives CDR1 MNHEY, CDR2 SMNVEV (reference sequence). The CDR3 has 14 amino acids. V lost 0 bases, J lost 3 bases, and 9 bases lay in between. The CDR3 sequence is CASSLSADSYEQYF. DNA of the CDR3: TGTGCCAGCAGTTTATCGGCAGACAGCTACGAGCAGTACTTC.

The gene calls are TRBV4-2 and TRBJ1-5, with D maybe TRBD1 (6 bases). Trimming left V 2 bases short and J 0 bases short, with 14 bases between. The CDR3 extends over 17 amino acids. Germline CDR1 reads LGHNA; CDR2 reads YNFKEQ. Written as DNA, the CDR3 is TGTGCCAGCAGCCAAATAGAGGGGGGTCATAGCAATCAGCCCCAGCATTTT. Translation: CASSQIEGGHSNQPQHF.

CDR3 sequence (DNA): TGTGCCAGCAGCCCCGGACAGGGTCATGGTGAAAAACTGTTTTTT. Its translation is CASSPGQGHGEKLFF. V usage is TRBV7-3 and J usage is TRBJ1-4; 8 positions match TRBD1. The CDR3 runs 15 residues. Germline assignment: CDR1 SGHTA and CDR2 FQGTGA. The V and J ends lost 5 bases and 7 bases, in that order; junction bases with no gene match: 9.

This clonotype was found a few times. This chain joins TRBV20-1 and TRBJ1-1; maybe TRBD1 (5 bases). The CDR3 is 13 residues long. The germline gives CDR1 DFQATT, CDR2 SNEGSKA (reference sequence). V lost 0 bases and J 4 bases, leaving 9 bases between the germline ends. Here the CDR3 reads CSARDLGGTEAFF. For the CDR3, the DNA is TGCAGTGCTAGAGATTTGGGGGGCACTGAAGCTTTCTTT.

This clonotype was seen a handful of times. The J gene is TRBJ1-2, the V gene TRBV5-1; TRBD1 is a possible D gene (5 bases). Germline V gene data show CDR1 as SGHRS and CDR2 as YFSETQ. This CDR3 contains 14 residues. V was pared by 4 bases and J by 4 bases, with 14 bases between. The CDR3 protein is CASSALMGPYGYTF. Written as DNA, the CDR3 is TGCGCCAGCAGCGCCCTGATGGGACCCTATGGCTACACCTTC.

The V and J genes are TRBV6-2 or TRBV6-3 and TRBJ2-2, with 9 bases fitting TRBD2. CDR3 size: 15 residues. The germline CDR1 and CDR2 sequences are MNHEY and SVGEGT. The V gene end was trimmed by 7 bases and the J gene end by 11 bases; junction bases not matched to a gene: 14. The CDR3 here is CASTPHDAGGPELFF. CDR3 nucleotides: TGTGCCAGCACCCCTCATGATGCGGGGGGGCCCGAGCTGTTTTTT.

In this sample, this clonotype turned up a few times. J is TRBJ1-1 and V is TRBV18; weak D call: TRBD1 (6 bases). Trimming took 5 bases from V and 0 from J, leaving 10 bases between them. The CDR3 is 14 residues long. The V gene's germline CDR1 is KGHSH and CDR2 LQKENI. The DNA of the CDR3 is TGTGCCAGCTCATACGACAGGTTGAACACTGAAGCTTTCTTT. Translating it yields CASSYDRLNTEAFF.